These T cell receptor beta chains were read from a single sample in a study of blood T cells in healthy people across ages. TCRdb reanalysed the 5' RACE reads using MiXCR and keeps one entry per CDR3 protein. Of about 1,400,000 distinct CDR3 sequences listed, approximately 40% are singletons. The material sequenced was blood. Receptors originate from a woman under 30 in good health. The CDR3 runs from the conserved cysteine through the conserved F or W. The D gene is left open where the match is weak. Not every row has a clone size; where given, it reads once, few, many or a size class.

-	few	TRBV6-1	TRBJ1-2	TGTGCCAGCAGTGAAGACCCGGGAGGCTATGGCTACACCTTC	CASSEDPGGYGYTF
TRBD2	-	TRBV27	TRBJ2-7	TGTGCCAGCATCCCTAGCGGAACATACGAGCAGTACTTC	CASIPSGTYEQYF
-	-	TRBV4-3	TRBJ2-3	TGCGCCAGCAGCCAATCGACCGATCTTAGCACAGATACGCAGTATTTT	CASSQSTDLSTDTQYF
-	-	TRBV7-3	TRBJ2-5	TGTGCCAGCAGCTCACTGGGGAGCGCCAATGAGCAGTACTTC	CASSSLGSANEQYF
TRBD2	-	TRBV29-1	TRBJ2-1	TGCAGCGTGGGGACTAGCGGACCGAGCTCCTACAATGAGCAGTTCTTC	CSVGTSGPSSYNEQFF
TRBD2	-	TRBV4-1	TRBJ2-7	TGCGCCAGCAGCCAAGGGGATAGCGGGGGGCCGGACTACGAGCAGTACTTC	CASSQGDSGGPDYEQYF
TRBD1	few	TRBV5-1	TRBJ2-7	TGCGCCAGCAGCCACGACAGGGGCTACGAGCAGTACTTC	CASSHDRGYEQYF
-	-	TRBV28	TRBJ2-1	TGTGCCTGCTCACCGGGCCTTAAACGTTTCCCTTTGTCCAATGAGCAGTTCTTC	CACSPGLKRFPLSNEQFF
TRBD2	few	TRBV12-3/TRBV12-4	TRBJ2-1	TGTGCCAGCAGTTCGACTAGCGGGAGGGCCTCCAATGAGCAGTTCTTC	CASSSTSGRASNEQFF
TRBD2	-	TRBV6-5	TRBJ2-1	TGTGCCAGCAGTTACTCTAAAAGCGGGGACCCGATCCAAACCCGTGATGAGCAGTTCTTC	CASSYSKSGDPIQTRDEQFF
TRBD2	-	TRBV7-9	TRBJ2-1	TGTGCCAGCAGCTCCGCGACCGGGACTAGCGGAAGCGGTCAGTTCTTC	CASSSATGTSGSGQFF
-	-	TRBV6-2/TRBV6-3	TRBJ2-3	TGTGCCAGCAGACCACACTACAGCGGTGGGATCACAGATACGCAGTATTTT	CASRPHYSGGITDTQYF
-	-	TRBV4-1	TRBJ1-1	TGCGCCAGCAGCTGGGGTTATGGACAACCGAACACTGAAGCTTTCTTT	CASSWGYGQPNTEAFF